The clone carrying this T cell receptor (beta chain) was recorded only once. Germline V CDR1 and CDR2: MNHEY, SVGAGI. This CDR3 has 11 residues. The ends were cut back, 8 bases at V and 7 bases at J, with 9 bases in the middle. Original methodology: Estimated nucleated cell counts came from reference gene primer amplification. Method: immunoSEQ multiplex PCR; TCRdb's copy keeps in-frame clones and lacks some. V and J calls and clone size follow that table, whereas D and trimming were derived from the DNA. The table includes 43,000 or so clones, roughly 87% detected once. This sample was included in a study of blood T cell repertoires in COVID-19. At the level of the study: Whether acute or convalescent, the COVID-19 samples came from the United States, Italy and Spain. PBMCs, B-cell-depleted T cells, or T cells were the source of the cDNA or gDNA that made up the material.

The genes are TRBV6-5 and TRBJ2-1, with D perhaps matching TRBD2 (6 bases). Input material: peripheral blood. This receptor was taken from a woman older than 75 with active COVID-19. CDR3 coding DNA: TGTGCCAGCGTTCGGGGGAATGAGCAGTTCTTC. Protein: CASVRGNEQFF.